This T cell receptor (beta chain) was found in a study of shared clonotypes between healthy human individuals. With respect to this clone: Its antigen is undetermined.

V lost 6 bases and J 12 bases, leaving 24 bases between the germline ends. The CDR3 runs 15 residues. The germline V gene has CDR1 LNHNV and CDR2 YYDKDF (reference sequence). The protocol was immunoSEQ multiplex PCR, while the TCRdb copy is restricted to in-frame clones and leaves out a portion. The sample lists about 1 million clones; 78% were seen once. Study-level points and caveats: Rarefaction revealed incomplete sorted-subset sequencing despite large depth.

The chain combines TRBV15 with TRBJ2-1; tentative D call: TRBD1 (7 bases). Material for sequencing was memory CD4+ T cells from PBMCs. The subset here: CD45RA-negative fraction. This TCR was recovered from a man aged 18 to 35 in good health. Some clones in this sample may be carry-over from other donors' samples. The CDR3 is CATRPPGAGGIRQFF. DNA for the CDR3: TGTGCCACCAGACCGCCCGGGGCAGGGGGGATCAGGCAGTTCTTC.